The entry below describes one TCR beta chain. The length of the CDR3 is 13 residues. From germline, CDR1 is SGHDT and CDR2 YYEEEE. The germline V and J ends were trimmed by 1 base and 7 bases, with 8 bases remaining between them. The sample originates from a study of blood T cell repertoires in COVID-19. Libraries were prepared by immunoSEQ multiplex PCR; TCRdb keeps only in-frame clonotypes and omits some of them. Counted here are 150,000 to 200,000 clones, approximately 91% occurring once; the ten biggest clones make up 2% to 3%. This receptor was identified in a man younger than 30 with acute or convalescent COVID-19. This sequence joins TRBV5-6 and TRBJ1-4; the D is unclear. Sequencing was performed on peripheral blood. CDR3 sequence reads: CASSLWYGEKLFF. In DNA, the CDR3 is TGTGCCAGCAGCTTGTGGTACGGTGAAAAACTGTTTTTT.